This T cell receptor (beta chain) derives from a study of blood T cell repertoires in COVID-19. As for the study in general: COVID-19 samples, acute and convalescent, were from the United States, Italy and Spain. PBMCs, B-cell-depleted T cells, or T cells provided the cDNA or gDNA that made up the material.

Study processing details: Researchers report that nucleated cell counts were estimated from reference gene primer amplification. The table came from immunoSEQ multiplex PCR; TCRdb's copy has only in-frame clones and leaves some out. V and J calls and clone size follow that table, whereas D and trimming were derived from the DNA. This table holds fewer than 150,000 clones, more than 70% found once. Losses at the gene ends were 5 bases for V and 2 bases for J; bases not matched to a gene: 12. Germline V gene lookup returns CDR1 ENHRY and CDR2 SYGVKD. There are 17 residues in the CDR3. The sequenced sample consisted of peripheral blood. V is TRBV10-3 and J is TRBJ2-3, with TRBD1 matching 8 bases. This receptor was taken from a man aged 45-65 years with active or convalescent COVID-19. The CDR3 coding sequence is TGTGCCATCAGTAAGGGTTTGGGACAGGACGACACAGATACGCAGTATTTT. Translated, it gives CAISKGLGQDDTDTQYF.